This T cell receptor (beta chain) was sequenced during a study of regulatory T cells in long-lasting Graves disease (dated by TCRdb to the early 2020s). About the investigation overall: Patients with newly diagnosed Graves' disease had been on antithyroid drugs for under 3 months. The study took place in China and was registered as a clinical trial. Persistent Graves' disease patients were compared with newly diagnosed Graves' disease patients by peripheral blood TCR sequencing and RNA sequencing. A total of some 33 samples were covered by TCR sequencing, comprising approximately 13 persistent and around 20 newly diagnosed Graves' disease patients.

Study-wide conclusions, independent of this receptor: Because the primary lesion, thyroid tissue, could not be accessed, the study looked at peripheral blood alone. As a limitation, the authors acknowledged that the small sample size may reduce accuracy. Only the TCR beta chain was sequenced and analyzed. More public clonotypes were shared among persistent patients (more than 2,500) than among newly diagnosed patients (roughly 1,000). Compared with newly diagnosed patients, patients with persistent Graves' disease had lower TCR Shannon entropy and fewer highly expanded clones, which suggests clonal expansion. TRBV28, TRBJ1-2 and TRBJ2-5 were preferentially used in persistent disease, while TRBV20-1 and TRBJ2-1 were favored in newly diagnosed disease.

Receptor amplification or capture employed multiplex PCR. Instrument on record: Illumina HiSeq 4000. CDR3 regions were amplified by Arm-PCR with iRepertoire HTBI primers to construct TCR beta libraries. Before sequencing, the PCR products underwent gel purification. The original methods were these. Across samples, roughly 60 TRBV and roughly 15 TRBJ segments were identified and used for gene usage analysis of CDR3 amino acid clonotypes. COPE and FqMerger were used to merge the filtered high-quality paired reads into contigs. BLAST was used to align contigs to the IMGT TRBV, TRBD and TRBJ reference genes, and CDR3 was defined following IMGT. Clonotypes above 0.1% frequency were classified as highly expanded clones. Shannon entropy served as the measure of repertoire diversity, while the Gini coefficient captured V-J evenness. Clonotypes shared by more than one individual were considered public. TCRdb reprocessed the public reads (quality trimming at Q25 with fastp, clone calling with MiXCR) and kept in-frame beta chains. Rows with one shared CDR3 protein collapse into an entry with the most common genes and DNA. The V and J calls come from TCRdb's annotation, not from the publication. The sample table shows a few hundred thousand distinct CDR3 sequences, and about 15% are seen once. About 7.8% of the sample goes to the ten largest clones.

The meaning of the sample's time point label: newly diagnosed GD, antithyroid drugs for less than 3 months. RNA was extracted from PBMCs in TRIzol for both TCR sequencing and RNA sequencing. The diagnosis of Graves' disease was made according to American Thyroid Association guidelines. Patients were recruited from an endocrinology department in Xi'an, China. From each patient, roughly 9 milliliters of peripheral blood was collected into an EDTA anticoagulant tube. Ficoll Paque Plus density gradient separation was used to isolate PBMCs, and no additional T cell sorting was done. RNA quality was checked with an Agilent 2100 Bioanalyzer and agarose gel, and concentration with a NanoDrop 2000. This clonotype was observed many times. Its target antigen remains unknown. Qualities for individual bases were not recorded, and no much larger clone is one base off. The CDR3 measures 15 amino acids from cysteine to phenylalanine. The read is trimmed to its CDR3 DNA, 45 bases read in frame from base 1. V trim: 1 base; J trim: 1 base; unmatched bases: 5. The germline V gene sets CDR1 to SGHDT and CDR2 to YYEEEE.

The data were also submitted as part of a second study, on T cells in Graves' hyperthyroidism and ophthalmopathy. The second study, in turn, reports: Stable Graves' hyperthyroidism was defined as the absence of progression to ophthalmopathy over 18 months of follow-up. Hyperthyroidism patients were aged 18 to 65 years and newly diagnosed, with disease duration of less than 2 months. Any patient with an uncontrolled infection, another autoimmune disease, pregnancy or lactation was excluded. Diagnoses relied on clinical symptoms, serum thyroxine and TRAb, thyroid ultrasound and orbital computed tomography. A first-round RT-PCR of the TCR CDR3 used the HTBI primer set with the Qiagen OneStep RT-PCR kit. Blood samples also contained most of the expanded thyroid clonotypes (frequency above 0.001), which suggests that blood repertoires may reflect thyroid immune responses. Ophthalmopathy was separated from stable hyperthyroidism by a 13 V-J signature model, with 85% to 90% sensitivity and just over 81% specificity obtained in cross-validation and 80%/75% obtained in testing. In validation, progression to ophthalmopathy was predicted by the model with nearly 71% sensitivity and 72% to 85% specificity, a median of around 6.5 months before onset. A discovery cohort of roughly 100 patients, roughly 43 with Graves' ophthalmopathy and 57 with stable Graves' hyperthyroidism, was used to find distinguishing TCR V-J signatures. An independent validation cohort of fewer than 20 hyperthyroidism patients and roughly 16 patients who later progressed to ophthalmopathy tested prospective prediction of ophthalmopathy. The 90 or so discovery patients were randomly split 7:3 into training and test sets. Thyroid tissue and blood T-cell repertoires from several Graves' hyperthyroidism patients were also compared in the study. After blood sampling, hyperthyroidism patients were treated with methimazole at a starting dose of 30 mg daily, and ophthalmopathy patients were treated with high-dose intravenous methylprednisolone. Libraries were constructed in a second round of multiplex PCR, after which size selection and purification were carried out. Libraries were sequenced paired-end with 100 bp reads on an Illumina HiSeq2000. Raw data were processed with SOAPnuke, discarding reads with adapters, uncalled bases, mean Phred below 15, or no exact constant-primer or identifier match. High-quality paired reads were merged using COPE v1.2.5, and each unique nucleotide sequence was defined as a clonotype. Clonotypes were aligned to IMGT TRBV, TRBD and TRBJ reference segments using MiTCR v1.1. Analysis was restricted to V-J combinations with a frequency above 0.0001, which covered approximately 99% of repertoires. The TCS score was defined as the ratio of F50 (clonal expansion) to E x V (chaos), calculated using BLOSUM62-based TCRdist between CDR3 peptides within each V-J. Welch's t-statistics and random forest reduced around 520 V-J features to 13, which were used in a naive Bayes classifier (R e1071). Sample size was not statistically predetermined, and blinding of investigators to group allocation was not performed. According to the paper, TCR Vbeta CDR3 sequencing was carried out on approximately 140 peripheral blood samples, which came from fewer than 50 ophthalmopathy, fewer than 80 hyperthyroidism and approximately 17 progressor patients.

The clonotype originates from a woman in her forties with Graves disease. Donor details come from another sample of the same person, matched by shared clones. The sequenced sample was peripheral blood mononuclear cells (PBMCs), obtained at new diagnosis, from a patient treated with antithyroid drugs. The sequence links TRBV5-6 to TRBJ2-7; 7 bases in the middle match TRBD2. This receptor has the CDR3 CASSLSWRESYEQYF. Here is the DNA: TGTGCCAGCAGCTTGTCTTGGCGGGAGTCCTACGAGCAGTACTTC.